The sequence of this T cell receptor beta chain was determined in a study of tumor and adjacent non-tumor tissue in lung cancer. The CDR3 has 16 residues. Per the germline V gene, CDR1 is MNHNS and CDR2 is SASEGT. The library came from three nested PCR rounds adapted from ARM-PCR protocols. TCRdb fed the multiplex PCR reads into MiXCR, producing one record per CDR3 protein. Among fewer than 85,000 distinct CDR3 sequences listed, roughly 72% were seen once. Study outcomes and limitations: TCR diversity was significantly greater in tumor than normal lung tissue.

About this clonotype: The antigen remains undetermined. The junction departs from germline at one end; a sequencing error may be responsible.

This sample's RNA came from whole unsorted tissue. Input material: lung tumor tissue. The TCR originated in a man between 60 and 75 years old with non-small cell lung cancer. The genes are TRBV6-1 and TRBJ2-1; 13 bases agree with TRBD2. CDR3 sequence: CASCELAGGPFYEQFF. DNA of the CDR3: TGTGCCAGCTGTGAACTAGCGGGAGGGCCGTTTTATGAGCAGTTCTTC.